Described below is a single TCR beta chain sequence and its context. The antigen is unknown. These data belong to a study of shared clonotypes between healthy human individuals. On the study more broadly: CD8 memory received one plate per donor, CD8 naive two, CD4 memory three and CD4 naive three.

CDR3 size: 14 residues. V was trimmed by 7 bases and J by 5 bases, leaving 18 bases between them. CDR1 and CDR2 from the germline V gene are SGHRS and YFSETQ. Across several immunoSEQ plates, the genomic DNA of each subset was split evenly. Some clones are missing from TCRdb's copy, which holds only in-frame ones; the method was immunoSEQ multiplex PCR. This sample carries some 1 million clones, around 76% of them seen once, and the ten largest clones take approximately 1.5%. Regarding the study as a whole: Memory subsets generally showed smaller estimated richness than naive subsets did. It was only blood that was sampled, and tissue repertoires likely differ.

The receptor was derived from a man aged 18-30 years in good health. This chain joins TRBV5-1 and TRBJ1-1; possibly TRBD1 for D (6 bases). Sequences were obtained from memory CD4+ T cells sorted from blood. Subset of the sample: CD45RA-negative fraction. CDR3 amino acids: CASSPSGVNTEAFF. Here the CDR3 DNA reads TGCGCCAGCTCCCCCTCAGGGGTTAATACTGAAGCTTTCTTT.